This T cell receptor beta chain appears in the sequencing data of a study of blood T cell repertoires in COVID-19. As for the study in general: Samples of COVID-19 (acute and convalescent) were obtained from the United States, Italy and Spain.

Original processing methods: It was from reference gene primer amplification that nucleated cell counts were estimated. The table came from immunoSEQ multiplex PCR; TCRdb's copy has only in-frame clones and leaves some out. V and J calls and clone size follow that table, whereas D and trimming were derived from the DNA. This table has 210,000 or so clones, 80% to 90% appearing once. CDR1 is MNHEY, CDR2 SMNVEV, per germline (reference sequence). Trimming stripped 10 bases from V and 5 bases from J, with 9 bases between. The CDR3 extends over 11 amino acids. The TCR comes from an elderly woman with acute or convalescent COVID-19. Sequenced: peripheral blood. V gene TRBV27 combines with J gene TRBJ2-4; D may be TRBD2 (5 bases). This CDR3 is CATGSQNIQYF. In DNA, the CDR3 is TGTGCCACGGGAAGCCAAAACATTCAGTACTTC.